Listed below are T cell receptor beta chains from one sample, sequenced in a study of blood T cell repertoires in COVID-19. The method was immunoSEQ multiplex PCR; TCRdb's version includes in-frame clones alone and lacks a portion of them. The sample has some 300,000 clones, 88% seen once. What was sequenced was peripheral blood. These receptors all stem from a woman aged 30 to 39 who had recovered from COVID-19. The conserved cysteine and the conserved F or W are not part of the CDR3 here. The D gene is left open where the match is weak. Not all rows give a size; the values are once, few, many and, for expanded clones, a class.

CDR3: ATSETGKSSDTQY; size: NA; D: TRBD1; V: TRBV24-1
CDR3: ASSYLPSSAEAF; size: once; D: NA; V: TRBV7-3
CDR3: ASLRTGGFDEQY; size: NA; D: TRBD1; V: TRBV6-5
CDR3: ASSLAETQPQH; size: NA; D: NA; V: TRBV11-2
CDR3: ASRLGQGSNQPQH; size: NA; D: NA; V: TRBV6-5
CDR3: ASSPPRGGLSGNTIY; size: few; D: NA; V: TRBV7-6
CDR3: AISDGTAYEQY; size: NA; D: TRBD1; V: TRBV10-3
CDR3: ASSLPNTGELF; size: NA; D: NA; V: TRBV5-1
CDR3: ASSLPRLAGGIEQF; size: NA; D: TRBD2; V: TRBV28
CDR3: ASIPGLSTDTQY; size: NA; D: NA; V: TRBV6-5
CDR3: ATSRMHGGGADTQY; size: NA; D: TRBD2; V: TRBV15
CDR3: ASRRLPRDQPQH; size: once; D: NA; V: TRBV19
CDR3: ATLKSVWLAGVDQETQY; size: NA; D: TRBD2; V: TRBV2
CDR3: ASSQGGQGGQPQH; size: NA; D: TRBD1; V: TRBV3-1/TRBV3-2
CDR3: ASSDQGPNQPQH; size: NA; D: NA; V: TRBV2
CDR3: ASSLQRGTRQEQY; size: NA; D: TRBD2; V: TRBV5-1
CDR3: ASSTRRGETQY; size: NA; D: NA; V: TRBV19
CDR3: ASSPTGAGYGYT; size: NA; D: TRBD1; V: TRBV7-2
CDR3: ASSTTTGRNQPQH; size: NA; D: NA; V: TRBV6-5
CDR3: ASSYPGGDYGYT; size: NA; D: NA; V: TRBV6-2/TRBV6-3
CDR3: ASSPSAGAFSYEQY; size: NA; D: TRBD2; V: TRBV27
CDR3: ASSTGTGIEAF; size: NA; D: TRBD1; V: TRBV4-1
CDR3: SVASGASYEQY; size: NA; D: TRBD2; V: TRBV29-1
CDR3: ASTRGPSSGANVLT; size: NA; D: TRBD1; V: TRBV14
CDR3: ASSPRSRTEAF; size: NA; D: NA; V: TRBV18
CDR3: ASSVTGVYRVDEQF; size: NA; D: TRBD1; V: TRBV9
CDR3: ASSARVYEQY; size: NA; D: NA; V: TRBV28
CDR3: ASSYGTGTQPQH; size: NA; D: TRBD1; V: TRBV6-5
CDR3: ASSPKRTSASYEQY; size: NA; D: TRBD2; V: TRBV3-1/TRBV3-2
CDR3: ASSGERQGTDTQY; size: NA; D: NA; V: TRBV28
CDR3: ATSRDLRQGVTVGNTIY; size: NA; D: TRBD1; V: TRBV15
CDR3: ASSRLAGAPYEQY; size: NA; D: TRBD2; V: TRBV7-2
CDR3: ASSRSPSGDNEQF; size: NA; D: NA; V: TRBV7-2
CDR3: ASSLSRVGTGLSETQY; size: NA; D: TRBD1; V: TRBV11-2
CDR3: ASSWTDPRGLGNSPLH; size: NA; D: NA; V: TRBV5-6
CDR3: ASSSAGGGFYNEQF; size: many; D: NA; V: TRBV5-4
CDR3: ASSLGTDEAF; size: NA; D: TRBD1; V: TRBV5-1
CDR3: SVLAGGAYEQY; size: NA; D: TRBD2; V: TRBV29-1
CDR3: AWSTGVRGNTIY; size: NA; D: NA; V: TRBV30
CDR3: ASSATGDSPLH; size: NA; D: TRBD1; V: TRBV7-9
CDR3: ASSLTQNYEQY; size: NA; D: NA; V: TRBV28
CDR3: ASSLRQTGGGPTDTQY; size: NA; D: NA; V: TRBV7-9
CDR3: ASRGTGTDYGYT; size: NA; D: TRBD1; V: TRBV19